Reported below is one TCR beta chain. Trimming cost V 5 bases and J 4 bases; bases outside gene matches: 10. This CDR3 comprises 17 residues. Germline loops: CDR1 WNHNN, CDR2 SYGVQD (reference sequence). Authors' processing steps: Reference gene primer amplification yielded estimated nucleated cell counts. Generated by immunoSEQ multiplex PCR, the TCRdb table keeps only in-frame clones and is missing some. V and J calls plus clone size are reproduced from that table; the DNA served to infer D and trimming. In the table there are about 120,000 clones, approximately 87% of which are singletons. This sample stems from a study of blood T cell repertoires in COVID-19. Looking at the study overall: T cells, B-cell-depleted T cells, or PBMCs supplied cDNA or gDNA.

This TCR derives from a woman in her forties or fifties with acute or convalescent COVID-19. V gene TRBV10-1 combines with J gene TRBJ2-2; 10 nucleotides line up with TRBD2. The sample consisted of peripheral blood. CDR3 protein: CASSRGLAGDSTGELFF. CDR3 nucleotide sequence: TGCGCCAGCAGTCGTGGCCTAGCGGGAGATAGCACCGGGGAGCTGTTTTTT.